This TCR beta chain was sequenced during a study of T-cell memory formation after mild COVID-19. TCRdb fed the 5' RACE reads into MiXCR, producing one record per CDR3 protein. The sample contains roughly 89,000 distinct CDR3 sequences, approximately 16% of which appear only once. Findings and limits, study-wide: Shrinking CD4+ clones resided mostly in CM and EM, and CD8+ ones in EMRA.

The germline CDR1 and CDR2 sequences are SGHAT and FQNNGV. The CDR3 extends over 17 amino acids. Between the trimmed V and J ends, which lost 5 bases and 0 bases, there was a span of 14 bases. Concerning this clonotype itself: As yet, its antigen is unknown.

The chain couples TRBV11-2 to TRBJ1-6; D might be TRBD1 (5 bases). The receptor comes from a young man who had mild COVID-19 (a few samples of this study predate the infection). Cell type and time point are not known. The sample consisted of PBMCs or a T cell subset sorted from them (not recorded which). Here the CDR3 reads CASSPPGRSSYNSPLHF. The CDR3 bases are TGTGCCAGCAGCCCGCCAGGGCGGAGCTCCTATAATTCACCCCTCCACTTT.